This note documents a single TCR beta chain sequence. The antigen is unknown. One junction end disagrees with the germline gene, perhaps due to a read error. The data belong to a study of identical twins. Findings and limits, study-wide: Out-of-frame beta sequences exhibited a weaker degree of excess twin sharing. Out-of-frame alpha sequences common to twins exhibited an excess of low generation probability. Modelling approaches yielded underestimates of out-of-frame TCR alpha sharing between monozygotic twins. Cord blood beta clonotypes present at high abundance carried fewer insertions; no such pattern appeared in memory repertoires.

This CDR3 spans 15 amino acids. Germline CDR1 is ENHRY and CDR2 is SYGVKD. MiXCR, applied by TCRdb to the 5' RACE reads, yields one record per CDR3 protein. The data show some 1,600,000 distinct CDR3 sequences, with about 32% seen just once and more than 0.25% held by the top ten. The sequence was obtained from a newborn girl in good health. Sample: cord blood. The chain has TRBV10-3 and TRBJ2-3; 11 nucleotides match TRBD2. The CDR3 loop is CAIRYSGRDTDTRYF. The CDR3 region has the DNA TGTGCCATCAGATATAGCGGGAGGGACACAGATACGCGGTATTTT.